These 18 T cell receptor beta chains were sequenced from one sample in a study of human T cells and chemical hapten exposure. The time point denotes: patch test 3, about 24 weeks after DPC sensitization. Treatment of the sample: therapeutic diphenylcyclopropenone sensitization with weekly scalp DPC. TCRdb passed the RACE reads through MiXCR, listing each CDR3 protein once. This sample has 95,000 to 150,000 distinct CDR3 sequences, with around 11% found just once. The material sequenced was whole blood, taken in connection with sensitization to the hapten diphenylcyclopropenone (DPC). These receptors originate from a woman between 50 and 59 years old with alopecia areata. Some clones in this sample may be carry-over from other donors' samples.

This clonotype was seen only a few times. The chain is built from TRBV5-4 and TRBJ2-3; D is unclear. Germline CDR1 reads SGHNT; CDR2 reads YYREEE (reference sequence). V was trimmed by 0 bases and J by 6 bases, leaving 5 bases between them. This CDR3 is 12 amino acids long. CDR3 sequence: CASSLVRDTQYF. The CDR3 DNA is TGTGCCAGCAGCTTGGTGAGGGATACGCAGTATTTT.

The table lists this clonotype with a few counts. V is TRBV6-2 or TRBV6-3 and J is TRBJ1-6; D call uncertain. The V gene's germline CDR1 is MNHEY and CDR2 SVGEGT. The CDR3 totals 15 residues. The germline V and J ends were trimmed by 2 bases and 8 bases, with 13 bases remaining between them. Here the CDR3 DNA reads TGTGCCAGCAGTTACCCCCCTGGATACTATTCACCCCTCCACTTT. Amino acids: CASSYPPGYYSPLHF.

The chain couples TRBV10-3 to TRBJ2-6, with 9 nucleotides matching TRBD1. With V trimmed by 1 base and J by 2 bases, 9 bases remained unmatched. This CDR3 has 19 residues. CDR1 and CDR2 (germline): ENHRY, SYGVKD. CDR3 sequence reads: CAISEFEGQGIAGANVLTF. The CDR3 region has the DNA TGTGCCATCAGTGAGTTTGAGGGACAGGGAATTGCTGGGGCCAACGTCCTGACTTTC.

This clonotype was seen at least ten times. This rearrangement joins TRBV13 to TRBJ1-6; D is unclear. Looked up from germline, CDR1 is PRHDT and CDR2 is FYEKMQ (reference sequence). This CDR3 spans 14 amino acids. The V gene lost 4 bases and the J gene lost 8 bases, with 12 bases spanning the gap. CDR3 nucleotides: TGTGCCAGCAGCTATCGGGCTAACGATTCACCCCTCCACTTT. Its translation: CASSYRANDSPLHF.

This clonotype was seen more than once but under ten times. The chain carries TRBV6-1 and TRBJ1-5; D gene unclear. The CDR3 runs 13 residues. The germline V gene has CDR1 MNHNS and CDR2 SASEGT. Between the trimmed V and J ends, which lost 10 bases and 0 bases, there was a span of 10 bases. Here the CDR3 DNA reads TGTGCCACCCGACATTATAGCAATCAGCCCCAGCATTTT. Its protein product is CATRHYSNQPQHF.

The CDR3 region is CASSPEGDRGKYNSPLHF. CDR3 coding DNA: TGCGCCAGCAGCCCCGAGGGAGACAGGGGGAAATATAATTCACCCCTCCACTTT. The V and J genes are TRBV5-1 and TRBJ1-6, with 9 bases identical to TRBD1. Per germline, CDR1 SGHRS and CDR2 YFSETQ. With 4 bases clipped from V and 4 bases from J, the junction kept 12 bases outside the gene matches. The CDR3 covers 18 residues.

The chain uses TRBV12-3 or TRBV12-4 and TRBJ2-3; 8 nucleotides align to TRBD2. V was clipped by 3 bases and J by 12 bases; unmatched bases: 11. The CDR3 covers 14 residues. The chain's CDR3 is CASSFRGYGRAQYF. CDR3 in DNA: TGTGCCAGCAGTTTTCGGGGTTACGGGAGGGCCCAGTATTTT.

The chain is built from TRBV7-2 and TRBJ2-3, with D possibly TRBD1 on 6 matching bases. In germline, CDR1 is SGHTA, CDR2 FQGNSA. V gave up 4 bases and J gave up 5 bases, with 22 bases separating them. There are 17 residues in the CDR3. Written as DNA, the CDR3 is TGTGCCAGCAGCTCCGAAATACAGGGAGCCGCAGGAGATACGCAGTATTTT. Translation: CASSSEIQGAAGDTQYF.

A few counts support this clonotype. The chain joins TRBV5-1 to TRBJ1-1, with D uncertain. The CDR3 consists of 11 residues. V was cut by 2 bases and J by 8 bases, with 7 bases left in between. CDR1 and CDR2 (germline): SGHRS, YFSETQ. The CDR3 here is CASSLGQEAFF. In nucleotides, the CDR3 is TGCGCCAGCAGCTTAGGGCAAGAAGCTTTCTTT.

V and J are TRBV7-9 and TRBJ1-2, with D maybe TRBD1 (5 bases). The CDR3 totals 14 residues. Between the trimmed V and J ends, which lost 3 bases and 3 bases, there was a span of 11 bases. The germline V gene has CDR1 SEHNR and CDR2 FQNEAQ (reference sequence). CDR3 nucleotides: TGTGCCAGCAGCTTGCCAGGGTGGGACTATGGCTACACCTTC. Encoded protein: CASSLPGWDYGYTF.

In its sample, this clonotype was seen a few times. CDR3 residues: CASSRKGGSTDTQYF. CDR3 DNA sequence: TGTGCCAGCAGCCGAAAGGGGGGTAGCACAGATACGCAGTATTTT. This chain uses TRBV7-2 with TRBJ2-3; tentatively, D is TRBD1 or TRBD2 (6 bases each). V lost 5 bases to trimming and J lost 0 bases, with 12 bases between them. In germline, CDR1 is SGHTA, CDR2 FQGNSA. This CDR3 has 15 residues.

This clonotype was seen more than once but under ten times. The chain uses TRBV3-1 and TRBJ2-1; D is ambiguous. Trimming removed 0 bases at V and 9 bases at J, with 9 bases between. This CDR3 comprises 13 residues. Germline V gives CDR1 LGHDT, CDR2 YNNKEL (reference sequence). CDR3 residues: CASSQDRISEQFF. The CDR3 region has the DNA TGTGCCAGCAGCCAAGATCGGATTAGTGAGCAGTTCTTC.

This clonotype was observed a handful of times. The rearrangement joins TRBV10-3 to TRBJ1-6; D might be TRBD1 (5 bases). The CDR3 covers 15 residues. V lost 5 bases to trimming and J lost 4 bases, with 12 bases between them. Germline CDR1 ENHRY, CDR2 SYGVKD. Written as DNA, the CDR3 is TGTGCCATCAGTACAGGCGACCCTTATAATTCACCCCTCCACTTT. Protein: CAISTGDPYNSPLHF.

This clonotype occurred a few times. The chain employs TRBV20-1 and TRBJ1-1, with D possibly being TRBD1 (6 bases). V shed 1 base and J shed 5 bases, with 14 bases lying between them. CDR1 and CDR2 (germline): DFQATT, SNEGSKA (reference sequence). The CDR3 covers 14 residues. CDR3 sequence (DNA): TGCAGTGCTAGAGTATCAGGGGAGGGGACTGAAGCTTTCTTT. Translation gives CSARVSGEGTEAFF.

The chain carries TRBV7-6 and TRBJ1-1, with D possibly matching TRBD1 (6 bases). V was clipped by 0 bases and J by 5 bases, with 10 bases between them. Germline CDR1 and CDR2: SGHVS and FNYEAQ. The CDR3 consists of 14 residues. CDR3 sequence reads: CASSLALRGTEAFF. CDR3 sequence (DNA): TGTGCCAGCAGCTTAGCCCTGAGGGGGACTGAAGCTTTCTTT.

The chain has TRBV10-3 and TRBJ2-1, with D tentatively TRBD2 (5 bases). The germline V gene encodes CDR1 ENHRY and CDR2 SYGVKD. Trimming removed 7 bases at V and 9 bases at J, with 16 bases between. CDR3 length: 13 residues. The CDR3 loop is CAITNAGGGEQFF. The CDR3 DNA is TGTGCCATCACGAACGCAGGAGGCGGTGAGCAGTTCTTC.

V and J are TRBV2 and TRBJ2-5, with 7 bases fitting TRBD1. V dropped 6 bases and J dropped 1; count of bases not matched to a gene: 5. Germline V lookup: CDR1 SNHLY, CDR2 FYNNEI. The CDR3 is 14 amino acids. CDR3 coding DNA: TGTGCCAGCAGCCCGGACAGGTCCCAAGAGACCCAGTACTTC. Translation: CASSPDRSQETQYF.

The gene calls are TRBV6-5 and TRBJ2-3, with a possible D match to TRBD2 (6 bases). V was pared by 4 bases and J by 0 bases, with 14 bases between. The germline V gene has CDR1 MNHEY and CDR2 SVGAGI. This CDR3 is 16 amino acids long. The CDR3 DNA follows: TGTGCCAGCAGTTCGGGGGACCGTTCTAGCACAGATACGCAGTATTTT. Protein product: CASSSGDRSSTDTQYF.